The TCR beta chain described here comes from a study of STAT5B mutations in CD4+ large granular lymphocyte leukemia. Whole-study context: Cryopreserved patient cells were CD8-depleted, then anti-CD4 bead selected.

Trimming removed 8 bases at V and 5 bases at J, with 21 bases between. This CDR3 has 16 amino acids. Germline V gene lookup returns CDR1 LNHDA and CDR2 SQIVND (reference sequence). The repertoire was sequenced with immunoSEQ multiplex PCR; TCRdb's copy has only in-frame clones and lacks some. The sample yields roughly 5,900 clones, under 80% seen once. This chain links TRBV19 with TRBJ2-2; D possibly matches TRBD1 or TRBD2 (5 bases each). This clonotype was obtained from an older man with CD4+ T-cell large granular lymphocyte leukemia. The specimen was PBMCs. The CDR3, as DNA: TGTGCCAGTGGCCAAAGTTGGGGGAGTGGGACCGGGGAGCTGTTTTTT. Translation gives CASGQSWGSGTGELFF.